A single sample is the source of the 14 T cell receptor beta chains below, sequenced in a study of beta chain features in type 1 diabetes. The whole isolated RNA underwent reverse transcription, so sequencing captured expressed TCRB transcripts. Libraries were prepared by immunoSEQ multiplex PCR; TCRdb keeps only in-frame clonotypes and omits some of them. Of 300,000 to 350,000 clones detected, approximately 9.9% appear once; the ten largest clones hold roughly 1%. Which antigens these TCRs recognize remains unknown. Findings of the study overall: Among all four CD4+ subsets, Type 1 diabetes patients had TCRB CDR3s that were moderately but significantly shorter.

Sequenced input: central memory CD4+ T cells from blood. The receptors shown here come from a man aged 30 to 39 with type 1 diabetes.

The genes are TRBV6-6 and TRBJ2-7; the D gene is possibly TRBD1 (5 bases). The CDR3 has 15 amino acids. Trimming took off 2 bases at V and 0 bases at J, with 11 bases between the two ends. Germline values: CDR1 MNHNY, CDR2 SVGAGI (reference sequence). The CDR3 reads CASSYAGLSSYEQYF. In nucleotides, the CDR3 is TGTGCCAGCAGTTACGCAGGGTTGAGCTCCTACGAGCAGTACTTC.

About this clone itself: Other nucleotide sequences in the sample specify the same CDR3. This chain connects TRBV9 to TRBJ2-3, with 9 nucleotides matching TRBD1. Germline loops: CDR1 SGDLS, CDR2 YYNGEE. The CDR3 totals 15 residues. Trimming took 0 bases from V and 3 from J; bases not matched to a gene: 2. CDR3 nucleotide sequence: TGTGCCAGCAGCGTAGAGGGACAGGGAACAGATACGCAGTATTTT. Translating it yields CASSVEGQGTDTQYF. Full variable domain (outside the CDR3, taken from reference TRBV9 and TRBJ2-3): DSGVTQTPKHLITATGQRVTLRCSPRSGDLSVYWYQQSLDQGLQFLIQYYNGEERAKGNILERFSAQQFPDLHSELNLSSLELGDSALYFCASSVEGQGTDTQYFGPGTRLTVL.

This clone showed up just a few times. CDR3 residues: CASSHGQAQETQYF. The DNA for the CDR3 is TGTGCCAGCAGTCATGGACAGGCCCAAGAGACCCAGTACTTC. The gene calls are TRBV6-5 and TRBJ2-5; 7 positions match TRBD1. The germline V gene has CDR1 MNHEY and CDR2 SVGAGI. This CDR3 comprises 14 residues. The V and J ends lost 5 bases and 1 base, in that order; junction bases with no gene match: 4.

In its sample, this clone was seen a few times. A much larger clone lies a single base off, so this may be a read error. This chain links TRBV11-2 with TRBJ2-5, with D hard to call. Germline values: CDR1 SGHAT, CDR2 FQNNGV. V was clipped by 4 bases and J by 0 bases, with 3 bases between them. The CDR3 has 12 residues. The CDR3: CASSSYQETQYF. As DNA, the CDR3 is TGTGCCAGCAGCTCGTACCAAGAGACCCAGTACTTC.

This clone was observed many times. The chain employs TRBV19 and TRBJ1-6; D possibly corresponds to TRBD1 (6 bases). The ends were cut back, 8 bases at V and 6 bases at J, with 17 bases in the middle. There are 15 residues in the CDR3. Germline lookup yields CDR1 LNHDA and CDR2 SQIVND (reference sequence). CDR3 sequence reads: CASGAQGQINSPLHF. The CDR3 DNA sequence: TGTGCCAGTGGGGCCCAAGGACAGATTAATTCACCCCTCCACTTT.

This clone was counted ten times or more. The chain recombines TRBV4-1 with TRBJ2-7; 8 bases align to TRBD2. CDR1 and CDR2 from the germline V gene are MGHRA and YSYEKL. The CDR3 contains 17 residues. Trimming removed 0 bases from V and 1 base from J; junction bases left unmatched: 8. The CDR3 coding sequence is TGCGCCAGCAGCCAAGATCTCCGAGCGGGGGCTTCCTACGAGCAGTACTTC. Its translation is CASSQDLRAGASYEQYF.

The chain recombines TRBV7-9 with TRBJ2-3; D is unclear. V lost 1 base and J lost 6, with 11 bases in between. The CDR3 is made up of 14 amino acids. CDR1 and CDR2 from the germline V gene are SEHNR and FQNEAQ (reference sequence). CDR3: CASSLDPEWDTQYF. For the CDR3, the DNA is TGTGCCAGCAGCTTAGATCCTGAGTGGGATACGCAGTATTTT. Variable domain in full (rest from reference TRBV7-9 and TRBJ2-3): DTGVSQNPRHKITKRGQNVTFRCDPISEHNRLYWYRQTLGQGPEFLTYFQNEAQLEKSRLLSDRFSAERPKGSFSTLEIQRTEQGDSAMYLCASSLDPEWDTQYFGPGTRLTVL.

The rearrangement links TRBV10-3 to TRBJ2-7; tentative D call: TRBD1 (7 bases). From germline, CDR1 is ENHRY and CDR2 SYGVKD. V lost 8 bases to trimming and J lost 0 bases, with 11 bases between them. CDR3 length: 13 residues. In nucleotides, the CDR3 is TGTGCCATCGGCGGGACAGACTCCTACGAGCAGTACTTC. It codes for CAIGGTDSYEQYF.

This clone was detected a few times. The gene calls are TRBV4-3 and TRBJ1-1; D gene unclear. The germline V gene has CDR1 LGHNA and CDR2 YSLEER. This CDR3 is built from 15 residues. The V and J ends lost 0 bases and 7 bases respectively, with 15 bases between them. The CDR3 DNA is TGCGCCAGCAGCCAAGATCACGGACCTCGGGGTGAAGCTTTCTTT. Translated: CASSQDHGPRGEAFF.

V gene TRBV10-1 combines with J gene TRBJ1-2, with unresolved D. The V end was cut by 3 bases, the J end by 4 bases, with 9 bases between. CDR3 length: 13 amino acids. Germline V gene sequence: CDR1 WNHNN, CDR2 SYGVQD (reference sequence). This CDR3 is CASSENSGYGYTF. CDR3 DNA sequence: TGCGCCAGCAGTGAAAATTCGGGCTATGGCTACACCTTC.

V usage is TRBV18 and J usage is TRBJ2-5; no reliable D call. V was clipped by 3 bases and J by 2 bases, with 7 bases between them. There are 13 residues in the CDR3. Germline values: CDR1 KGHSH, CDR2 LQKENI. This chain's CDR3 is CASSPVGQETQYF. The CDR3 coding sequence is TGTGCCAGCTCACCGGTGGGGCAAGAGACCCAGTACTTC.

CDR3 in DNA: TGTGCCAGTAGTATAACCGACATTTCGAACACCGGGGAGCTGTTTTTT. Translated: CASSITDISNTGELFF. The gene calls are TRBV19 and TRBJ2-2; D uncertain. The CDR3 spans 16 residues. Trimming removed 2 bases at V and 0 bases at J, with 10 bases between. CDR1 and CDR2 from the germline V gene are LNHDA and SQIVND (reference sequence).

The chain uses TRBV30 and TRBJ1-4; D is ambiguous. The CDR3 covers 13 residues. V was clipped by 1 base and J by 8 bases, with 11 bases between them. CDR1 is GTSNPN, CDR2 SVGIG, per germline (reference sequence). CDR3 in DNA: TGTGCCTGGAGTGACGGGGTGCAAGAAAAACTGTTTTTT. Translation gives CAWSDGVQEKLFF.

This clone appeared many times. The J gene is TRBJ2-2, the V gene TRBV6-4; 7 nucleotides agree with TRBD1. Germline-derived CDR1 and CDR2 are MRHNA and SNTAGT. The CDR3 covers 14 residues. J lost 6 bases, V lost 2 bases, and 3 bases had no gene match. The CDR3 region is CASSDRDSAGELFF. The CDR3 coding sequence is TGTGCCAGCAGTGACCGGGACAGCGCCGGGGAGCTGTTTTTT.